This T cell receptor beta chain was captured in a study of T-cell memory formation after mild COVID-19. Overall study: TCR clusters were largely donor specific.

Study-wide points: The study detected some responding clones in pre-infection memory, suggesting cross-reactive memory joined. Of the contracting clones, CD4+ ones lay mainly in CM and EM, and CD8+ ones in EMRA.

Amplification by 5'RACE using constant-segment primers produced TCR alpha and TCR beta cDNA libraries that carried sample barcodes and UMIs. TCRdb called the 5' RACE reads again in MiXCR, with one record for every CDR3 protein. The table lists almost 550,000 distinct CDR3 sequences, 20% of them singletons, with roughly an eighth in the top ten. Looked up from germline, CDR1 is SEHNR and CDR2 is FQNEAQ (reference sequence). The germline V and J ends were trimmed by 5 bases and 3 bases, with 16 bases remaining between them. The CDR3 has 15 amino acids. About this clonotype: The antigen is undetermined.

The sample consisted of PBMCs or a T cell subset sorted from them (not recorded which). J is TRBJ1-1 and V is TRBV7-9; a possible D gene is TRBD1 (6 bases). The clonotype originates from an adult woman who had mild COVID-19 (a few samples of this study predate the infection). Cell type and time point are not known. CDR3 amino acids: CASSQRTGRDTEAFF. The CDR3 bases are TGTGCCAGCAGCCAACGTACAGGGAGGGACACTGAAGCTTTCTTT.